The clone carrying this TCR beta chain has a handful of counts. The antigen remains unidentified. V shed 6 bases, J shed 2 bases, and the junction held 8 bases outside the gene matches. CDR3 size: 15 residues. The data derive from a study of T cell repertoires in cytomegalovirus infection. Study at large: Alongside well-studied HLA-B-restricted CMV epitopes, recently identified HLA-C-restricted CMV epitopes were also used. From public TCR beta signatures came an indication of both CMV infection and matching HLA type.

Study-level results: Ex vivo responses were dominated by HLA-C-restricted CMV-specific TCR beta clonotypes.

TCRdb re-analysed the reads in MiXCR, keeping a single row per CDR3 protein. The sample comprises under 450,000 distinct CDR3 sequences, roughly 34% of which are singletons, and roughly 13% rests with the top ten. The chain couples TRBV12-3 or TRBV12-4 to TRBJ1-2; TRBD1 agrees at 8 bases. Here the sequenced sample was cultured PBMCs, taken from culture after CMV antigen stimulation. The receptor was isolated from a human donor in good health (CMV status not recorded). Some clones in this sample may be carry-over from other donors' samples. CDR3 loop: CASSNRWTGNYGYTF. The CDR3 region has the DNA TGTGCCAGCAGCAATAGATGGACAGGGAACTATGGCTACACCTTC.